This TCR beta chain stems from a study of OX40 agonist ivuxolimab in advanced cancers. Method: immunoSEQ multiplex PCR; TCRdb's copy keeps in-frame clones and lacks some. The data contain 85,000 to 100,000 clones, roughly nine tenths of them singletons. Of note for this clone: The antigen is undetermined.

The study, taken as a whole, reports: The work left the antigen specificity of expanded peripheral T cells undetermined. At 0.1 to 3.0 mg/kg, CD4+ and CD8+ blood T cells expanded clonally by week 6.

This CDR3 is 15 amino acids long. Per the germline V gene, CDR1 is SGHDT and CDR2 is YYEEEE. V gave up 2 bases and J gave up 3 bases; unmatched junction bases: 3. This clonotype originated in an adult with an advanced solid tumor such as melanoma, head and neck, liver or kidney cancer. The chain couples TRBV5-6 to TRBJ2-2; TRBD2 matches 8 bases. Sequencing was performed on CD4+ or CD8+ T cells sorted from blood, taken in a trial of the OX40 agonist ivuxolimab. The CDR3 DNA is TGTGCCAGCAGCTTAGCGGGAGTCCACACCGGGGAGCTGTTTTTT. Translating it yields CASSLAGVHTGELFF.